Below, 15 T cell receptor beta chains from the same sample are listed, as sequenced in a study of response to subunit inactivated influenza vaccine. TCRdb processed the RT-PCR reads anew with MiXCR; each CDR3 protein has one entry. This repertoire shows hundreds of thousands of distinct CDR3 sequences, approximately 10% found once; its top ten account for 11%. These data were also reused for a study on T cells expressing NK-cell markers. Per that study: The authors generated TCR beta cDNA through 5'RACE template switching with UMIs.

The material sequenced was PBMCs from blood, taken on the day of vaccination. Every receptor here comes from a man between 45 and 60 years old who received an inactivated influenza vaccine.

J is TRBJ2-7 and V is TRBV12-3 or TRBV12-4; TRBD1 might be the D (6 bases). CDR3 length: 16 amino acids. The V end was cut by 1 base, the J end by 4 bases, with 17 bases between. The CDR3 loop is CASSLVVWDKYYEQYF. The CDR3 coding sequence is TGTGCCAGCAGTTTAGTGGTGTGGGACAAGTATTACGAGCAGTACTTC.

This clonotype was counted at least ten times. V gene TRBV5-1 combines with J gene TRBJ1-1, with 8 bases identical to TRBD1. V lost 3 bases to trimming and J lost 7 bases; unmatched junction nucleotides: 5. From germline, CDR1 is SGHRS and CDR2 YFSETQ. CDR3 length: 13 residues. The CDR3 coding sequence is TGCGCCAGCAGCTCGGGGACAGGAGGTGAAGCTTTCTTT. Amino acids: CASSSGTGGEAFF.

This sequence joins TRBV2 and TRBJ2-7, with D possibly matching TRBD1 (5 bases). The V end lost 7 bases, the J end lost 2 bases, and 15 bases lay between the germline ends. The CDR3 is 14 amino acids. The germline CDR1 and CDR2 sequences are SNHLY and FYNNEI. This chain's CDR3 is CASTTGQGTYEQYF. DNA for the CDR3: TGTGCCAGCACTACTGGTCAGGGCACCTACGAGCAGTACTTC.

This clonotype was counted between two and nine times. The J gene is TRBJ2-1, the V gene TRBV20-1, with 11 bases aligning to TRBD1. The germline V gene encodes CDR1 DFQATT and CDR2 SNEGSKA (reference sequence). CDR3 length: 16 residues. V shed 1 base and J 5 bases; nucleotides not matched to a gene: 7. The CDR3 here is CSARGQGTGGNNEQFF. The CDR3 nucleotides read TGCAGTGCTAGAGGACAGGGGACAGGGGGAAACAATGAGCAGTTCTTC.

This clonotype was detected only a few times. The V gene is TRBV20-1, the J gene TRBJ2-3; D gene uncertain. Deletions cut 3 bases from V and 3 bases from J, with 7 bases between. This CDR3 comprises 12 residues. Germline-derived CDR1 and CDR2 are DFQATT and SNEGSKA (reference sequence). This chain's CDR3 is CSASDGTDTQYF. The CDR3 region has the DNA TGCAGTGCTAGCGACGGTACAGATACGCAGTATTTT.

This clonotype was counted between two and nine times. This chain connects TRBV4-1 to TRBJ2-1; no clear D gene. V was clipped by 0 bases and J by 15 bases, with 15 bases between them. The germline gives CDR1 MGHRA, CDR2 YSYEKL. The CDR3 is made up of 13 amino acids. The CDR3 coding sequence is TGCGCCAGCAGCCAAGATACGGCTCCGCTTCGGTTCTTC. Translating gives CASSQDTAPLRFF.

This clonotype was recorded a few times. A read error may produce the germline difference seen at one junction end. J is TRBJ1-2 and V is TRBV4-2, with 7 bases aligning to TRBD1. The CDR3 contains 13 residues. CDR1 LGHNA and CDR2 YNFKEQ come from the germline V gene. The CDR3 DNA sequence: TGTGCCAGCAGCCATCCGGGACAGCGGTTCATTAGCTTC. It encodes CASSHPGQRFISF.

The chain joins TRBV4-1 to TRBJ2-7; no clear D gene. Germline V gene sequence: CDR1 MGHRA, CDR2 YSYEKL. V lost 0 bases and J lost 4, with 13 bases in between. The CDR3 has 15 residues. Written as DNA, the CDR3 is TGCGCCAGCAGCCAAGATCGCCAGTACCCTTACGAGCAGTACTTC. Translated, it gives CASSQDRQYPYEQYF.

V is TRBV18 and J is TRBJ2-3, with D maybe TRBD2 (6 bases). Between the trimmed V and J ends, which lost 0 bases and 6 bases, there was a span of 7 bases. CDR3 size: 13 residues. Germline V gives CDR1 KGHSH, CDR2 LQKENI. The CDR3 here is CASSPPGGDTQYF. CDR3 coding DNA: TGTGCCAGCTCACCACCTGGGGGGGATACGCAGTATTTT. Variable domain in full (rest from reference TRBV18 and TRBJ2-3): NAGVMQNPRHLVRRRGQEARLRCSPMKGHSHVYWYRQLPEEGLKFMVYLQKENIIDESGMPKERFSAEFPKEGPSILRIQQVVRGDSAAYFCASSPPGGDTQYFGPGTRLTVL.

This clonotype was seen more than once but under ten times. V usage is TRBV4-2 and J usage is TRBJ2-1; D is undetermined. Trimming took off 0 bases at V and 0 bases at J, with 12 bases between the two ends. Germline V CDR1 and CDR2: LGHNA, YNFKEQ. This CDR3 is built from 17 residues. DNA for the CDR3: TGTGCCAGCAGCCAAGAAAGGGCGGTAAGCTCCTACAATGAGCAGTTCTTC. This encodes CASSQERAVSSYNEQFF.

The chain combines TRBV9 with TRBJ2-1; D call uncertain. Trimming removed 0 bases from V and 9 bases from J, with 10 bases in between. There are 13 residues in the CDR3. Per the germline V gene, CDR1 is SGDLS and CDR2 is YYNGEE. DNA of the CDR3: TGTGCCAGCAGCGTAGTATCTGCGAGTGAGCAGTTCTTC. Its protein is CASSVVSASEQFF.

The chain carries TRBV7-9 and TRBJ2-7, with D possibly matching TRBD2 (5 bases). This CDR3 has 11 residues. Germline assignment: CDR1 SEHNR and CDR2 FQNEAQ (reference sequence). The V end was cut by 11 bases, the J end by 3 bases, with 11 bases between. CDR3 nucleotide sequence: TGTGCCGTCGAGGAGGACTACGAGCAGTACTTC. Amino acid sequence: CAVEEDYEQYF.

In DNA, the CDR3 is TGTGCCAGCAGTTTTCAGGGGACAGCTTCCACAGATACGCAGTATTTT. Residues: CASSFQGTASTDTQYF. The chain joins TRBV12-3 or TRBV12-4 to TRBJ2-3, with 7 bases identical to TRBD1. The CDR3 has 16 amino acids. With V trimmed by 3 bases and J by 2 bases, 8 bases remained unmatched.

This clonotype was recorded at least ten times. This chain uses TRBV18 with TRBJ2-5; D uncertain. The germline V gene has CDR1 KGHSH and CDR2 LQKENI. With 2 bases removed from V and 2 bases from J, the gap between germline ends came to 6 bases. The CDR3 is made up of 13 amino acids. The DNA of the CDR3 is TGTGCCAGCTCACCAGGCCAGCAAGAGACCCAGTACTTC. Protein sequence: CASSPGQQETQYF.

This chain connects TRBV19 to TRBJ1-1; tentatively, D is TRBD1 (6 bases). Germline V gene data show CDR1 as LNHDA and CDR2 as SQIVND (reference sequence). The CDR3 covers 17 residues. The V end lost 4 bases, the J end lost 0 bases, and 18 bases lay between the germline ends. The CDR3 sequence: CASSTQWTEVMNTEAFF. DNA of the CDR3: TGTGCCAGTAGTACTCAATGGACAGAAGTTATGAACACTGAAGCTTTCTTT.